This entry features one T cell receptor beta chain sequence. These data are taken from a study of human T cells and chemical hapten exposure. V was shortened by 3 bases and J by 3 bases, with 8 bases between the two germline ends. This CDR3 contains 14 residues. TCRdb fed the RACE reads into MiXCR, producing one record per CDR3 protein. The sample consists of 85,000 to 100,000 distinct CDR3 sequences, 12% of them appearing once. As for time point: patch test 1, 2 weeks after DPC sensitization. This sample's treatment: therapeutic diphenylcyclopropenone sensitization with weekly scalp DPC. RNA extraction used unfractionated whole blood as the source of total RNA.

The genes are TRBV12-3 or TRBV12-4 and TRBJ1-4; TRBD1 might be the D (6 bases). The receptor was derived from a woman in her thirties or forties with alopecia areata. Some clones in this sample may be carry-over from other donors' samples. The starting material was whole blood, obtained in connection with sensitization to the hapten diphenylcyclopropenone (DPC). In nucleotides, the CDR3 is TGTGCCAGCAGTTTGCGACAGGCTAATGAAAAACTGTTTTTT. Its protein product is CASSLRQANEKLFF.